This TCR beta chain was profiled in a study of T cells in Graves' hyperthyroidism and ophthalmopathy (dated by TCRdb to the late 2010s). With regard to the full study: Peripheral blood was collected at initial diagnosis, before any treatment. A discovery cohort of 95 to 100 patients, approximately 45 with Graves' ophthalmopathy and under 60 with stable Graves' hyperthyroidism, was used to find distinguishing TCR V-J signatures. After blood sampling, hyperthyroidism patients were treated with methimazole at a starting dose of 30 mg daily, and ophthalmopathy patients were treated with high-dose intravenous methylprednisolone. In about 6 Graves' hyperthyroidism patients, the study also compared T-cell repertoires from thyroid tissue with T-cell repertoires from blood. According to the paper, TCR Vbeta CDR3 sequencing was carried out on over 130 peripheral blood samples, which came from under 50 ophthalmopathy, some 73 hyperthyroidism and approximately 17 progressor patients. An independent validation cohort of under 20 hyperthyroidism patients and approximately 17 patients who later progressed to ophthalmopathy tested prospective prediction of ophthalmopathy. For training and testing, the 100 or so patients in the discovery cohort were randomly divided in a 7:3 ratio.

This clonotype was found many times. Its cognate antigen has yet to be identified. Within one base of it there is no much larger clone, and no base qualities were kept. V was cut back by 5 bases and J by 3 bases, leaving a gap of 17 bases between them. Including the terminal cysteine and phenylalanine, the CDR3 comprises 16 residues. The entry retains the CDR3 DNA only, 48 bases that are in frame from base 1. From a lookup of the germline V gene, CDR1 and CDR2 are MDHEN and SYDVKM. The paper as a whole reports these results and caveats: During validation, the model predicted progression to ophthalmopathy a median of around 7 months ahead of onset, with 70.59% sensitivity and 72% to 80% specificity. Most expanded thyroid clonotypes (frequency above 0.001) were also found in blood, which suggests that blood repertoires may mirror thyroid immune responses. A model built on a 13 V-J signature distinguished ophthalmopathy from stable hyperthyroidism, reaching 85% to 90% sensitivity and under 84% specificity in cross-validation and 80%/75% in testing. No statistical method was used to set the sample size in advance, and investigators knew the group allocation.

Stable Graves' hyperthyroidism was defined as the absence of progression to ophthalmopathy over 18 months of follow-up. Hyperthyroidism patients were aged 18 to 65 years and newly diagnosed, with disease duration of less than 2 months. The study excluded patients with uncontrolled infections, other autoimmune diseases, pregnancy or lactation. Diagnoses relied on clinical symptoms, serum thyroxine and TRAb, thyroid ultrasound and orbital computed tomography. PBMCs were isolated from 10 ml of fresh peripheral blood by Ficoll-Paque density gradient centrifugation. Total RNA was extracted with Trizol reagent, and quality was checked on an Agilent 2100 Bioanalyzer. TCR beta CDR3 regions were amplified from RNA transcripts. A first-round RT-PCR of the TCR CDR3 used the HTBI primer set with the Qiagen OneStep RT-PCR kit. Libraries were constructed in a second round of multiplex PCR, after which size selection and purification were carried out. Paired-end sequencing of the libraries was performed with 100 bp reads on an Illumina HiSeq2000. The paper's processing steps were these. SOAPnuke was used to process the raw data, removing reads that contained adapters or uncalled bases, had a mean Phred below 15, or lacked an exact match to the constant primer or identifier. COPE v1.2.5 was used to merge high-quality paired reads, and clonotypes were defined as unique nucleotide sequences. Clonotypes were aligned to IMGT TRBV, TRBD and TRBJ reference segments using MiTCR v1.1. The analysis included only V-J combinations with a frequency above 0.0001, which together covered around 99% of the repertoires. The TCS score was defined as the ratio of F50 (clonal expansion) to E x V (chaos), calculated using BLOSUM62-based TCRdist between CDR3 peptides within each V-J. Welch's t-statistics and random forest reduced fewer than 550 V-J features to roughly 13, which were used in a naive Bayes classifier (R e1071). Starting from the raw public reads, TCRdb applied fastp trimming at Q25, assembled clones with MiXCR and retained in-frame beta chains. CDR3 protein duplicates are merged, each entry listing the most common genes and DNA. These V and J calls originate from TCRdb's pipeline instead of the authors' own analysis. Recorded for this sample are some 270,000 distinct CDR3 sequences; approximately 14% of them occurred a single time. Roughly 7.7% of the sample lies in the top ten.

This sequence was found in a woman aged 40 to 50 with Graves' hyperthyroidism. Source material: blood. The chain is assembled from TRBV28 and TRBJ1-5, with TRBD1 perhaps the D gene, on 6 matching bases. The CDR3 region has the sequence CASSEGLGGSNQPQHF. The DNA sequence follows: TGTGCCAGCAGTGAAGGACTGGGGGGCTCCAATCAGCCCCAGCATTTT.